This T cell receptor (beta chain) stems from a study of cytomegalovirus exposure and HLA in healthy donors. V lost 7 bases and J lost 5; bases outside the gene matches: 12. The germline CDR1 and CDR2 sequences are MDHEN and SYDVKM. The CDR3 has 16 residues. Findings of the study overall: Researchers counted 180 or so TCR beta chains as cytomegalovirus-associated. The productive fraction for most TCR beta V segments was about 87% or about 30% in an earlier analysis.

Primers included in the PCR were 60 Vbeta and 13 Jbeta primers. This table comes from immunoSEQ multiplex PCR, and its TCRdb copy is limited to in-frame clones, with some not included. The repertoire holds about 160,000 clones, with around 68% as singletons. The donors gave bone marrow, and they were healthy. The study sampled nominally healthy donors, though unrecorded immune exposures were likely. A word on this clone: Its specificity is not known.

The chain joins TRBV28 to TRBJ2-2, with 8 bases identical to TRBD1. This TCR derives from a woman aged 40 to 55 in good health and CMV-seropositive. The specimen was PBMCs. The CDR3 sequence: CASTPNPRGQTGELFF. The DNA of the CDR3 is TGTGCCAGCACCCCTAATCCCAGGGGGCAAACCGGGGAGCTGTTTTTT. Combining the CDR3 with reference TRBV28 and TRBJ2-2 gives the whole variable domain DVKVTQSSRYLVKRTGEKVFLECVQDMDHENMFWYRQDPGLGLRLIYFSYDVKMKEKGDIPEGYSVSREKKERFSLILESASTNQTSMYLCASTPNPRGQTGELFFGEGSRLTVL.